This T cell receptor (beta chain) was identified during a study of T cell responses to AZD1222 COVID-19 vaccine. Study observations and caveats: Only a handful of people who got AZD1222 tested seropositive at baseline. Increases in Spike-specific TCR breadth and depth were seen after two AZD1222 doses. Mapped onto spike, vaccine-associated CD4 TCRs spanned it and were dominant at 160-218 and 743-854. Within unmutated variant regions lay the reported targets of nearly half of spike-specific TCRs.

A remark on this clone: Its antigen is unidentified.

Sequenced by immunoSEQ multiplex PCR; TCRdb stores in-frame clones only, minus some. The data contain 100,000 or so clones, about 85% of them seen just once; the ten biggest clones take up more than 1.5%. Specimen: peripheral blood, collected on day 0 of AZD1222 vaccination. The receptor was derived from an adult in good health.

The CDR3 protein is CASSQDLGRWDYEQYF. In nucleotides, the CDR3 is TGCGCCAGCAGCCAAGATCTCGGCAGGTGGGACTACGAGCAGTACTTC. The rearrangement uses TRBV4-3 and TRBJ2-7; D unresolved. The CDR3 has 16 residues. With 0 bases removed from V and 3 bases from J, the gap between germline ends came to 15 bases. The germline gives CDR1 LGHNA, CDR2 YSLEER.